These T cell receptor beta chains were read from a single sample in a study of blood T cells in healthy people across ages. MiXCR, run by TCRdb on the 5' RACE reads, gives a single entry per CDR3 protein. The top ten clones hold approximately 0.75% of a sample with 1 million or so distinct CDR3 sequences, less than 25% of them seen once. These same records also appear under a second study, on T cells of mothers and their children.

The specimen sequenced was blood. These TCRs come from a girl aged 2-10 years in good health. CDR3s include the opening cysteine and the closing phenylalanine or tryptophan. Each record gives: D gene, J gene, V gene, clone size, CDR3 protein, CDR3 DNA. D genes are given only for firm matches. The size of a clone is reported for some rows only, either as once, few or many, or as a class for expanded clones.

D gene: TRBD1; J gene: TRBJ1-1; V gene: TRBV13; clone size: .; CDR3 protein: CASSPEQGLNTEAFF; CDR3 DNA: TGTGCCAGCAGCCCGGAACAGGGGCTGAACACTGAAGCTTTCTTT
D gene: .; J gene: TRBJ1-2; V gene: TRBV6-1; clone size: .; CDR3 protein: CASREYGQAPPSYGHTF; CDR3 DNA: TGTGCCAGCAGGGAATATGGGCAGGCCCCCCCCTCCTATGGCCACACCTTC
D gene: .; J gene: TRBJ1-1; V gene: TRBV20-1; clone size: .; CDR3 protein: CSARLIQPQAFF; CDR3 DNA: TGCAGTGCTAGGTTGATCCAGCCCCAAGCTTTCTTT
D gene: .; J gene: TRBJ1-1; V gene: TRBV29-1; clone size: few; CDR3 protein: CSAKPSITEAFF; CDR3 DNA: TGCAGCGCCAAACCCTCGATCACTGAAGCTTTCTTT
D gene: TRBD1; J gene: TRBJ1-5; V gene: TRBV28; clone size: .; CDR3 protein: CASSTERQGYSNQPQHF; CDR3 DNA: TGTGCCAGCAGTACTGAGAGACAGGGATATAGCAATCAGCCCCAGCATTTT
D gene: .; J gene: TRBJ1-2; V gene: TRBV7-7; clone size: .; CDR3 protein: CASPSLGPQPGYGYTF; CDR3 DNA: TGTGCTAGTCCTTCGTTGGGACCCCAGCCGGGATATGGCTACACCTTC
D gene: .; J gene: TRBJ2-2; V gene: TRBV6-1; clone size: few; CDR3 protein: CASSGSSLGELFF; CDR3 DNA: TGTGCCAGCAGTGGGAGCTCCCTAGGGGAGCTGTTTTTT
D gene: TRBD2; J gene: TRBJ2-7; V gene: TRBV10-1; clone size: many; CDR3 protein: CASSEWGSGRTGDF; CDR3 DNA: TGCGCCAGCAGTGAGTGGGGTAGCGGGAGAACTGGGGACTTC
D gene: .; J gene: TRBJ2-7; V gene: TRBV28; clone size: .; CDR3 protein: CASSLPGTYTYEQYF; CDR3 DNA: TGTGCCAGCAGTTTACCAGGGACCTACACCTACGAGCAGTACTTC
D gene: .; J gene: TRBJ2-4; V gene: TRBV11-2; clone size: many; CDR3 protein: CASSLQGAKNIQYF; CDR3 DNA: TGTGCCAGCAGCTTACAGGGGGCCAAAAACATTCAGTACTTC
D gene: .; J gene: TRBJ2-2; V gene: TRBV6-1; clone size: .; CDR3 protein: CASQPGATGELFF; CDR3 DNA: TGTGCCAGTCAGCCGGGAGCCACCGGGGAGCTGTTTTTT
D gene: .; J gene: TRBJ2-5; V gene: TRBV7-9; clone size: .; CDR3 protein: CAQGAGETQYF; CDR3 DNA: TGTGCCCAAGGGGCTGGAGAGACCCAGTACTTC
D gene: .; J gene: TRBJ2-5; V gene: TRBV18; clone size: .; CDR3 protein: CASSPFSGSYQEAQYF; CDR3 DNA: TGTGCCAGCTCCCCATTTAGCGGATCGTACCAAGAGGCCCAGTACTTC
D gene: .; J gene: TRBJ2-4; V gene: TRBV28; clone size: .; CDR3 protein: CASGETKNIQYF; CDR3 DNA: TGTGCCAGCGGGGAGACCAAAAACATTCAGTACTTC
D gene: TRBD1; J gene: TRBJ2-1; V gene: TRBV7-8; clone size: .; CDR3 protein: CASSPSGDRGTKGLGEQFF; CDR3 DNA: TGTGCCAGCAGCCCTTCTGGGGACAGGGGGACTAAGGGACTAGGTGAGCAGTTCTTC
D gene: .; J gene: TRBJ2-7; V gene: TRBV6-6; clone size: .; CDR3 protein: CASRAWRGESYEQYF; CDR3 DNA: TGTGCCAGCAGGGCGTGGAGGGGAGAATCCTACGAGCAGTACTTC
D gene: .; J gene: TRBJ2-3; V gene: TRBV20-1; clone size: .; CDR3 protein: CSARVTGRTDTQYF; CDR3 DNA: TGCAGTGCTAGAGTCACCGGACGCACAGATACGCAGTATTTT
D gene: .; J gene: TRBJ1-1; V gene: TRBV7-9; clone size: few; CDR3 protein: CASSLVAGVEAFF; CDR3 DNA: TGTGCCAGCAGCTTAGTAGCAGGGGTCGAAGCTTTCTTT
D gene: .; J gene: TRBJ1-5; V gene: TRBV20-1; clone size: .; CDR3 protein: CSAKGDSNQPQHF; CDR3 DNA: TGCAGTGCTAAAGGAGATAGCAATCAGCCCCAGCATTTT
D gene: .; J gene: TRBJ1-4; V gene: TRBV6-6; clone size: .; CDR3 protein: CASSYAESNEKLFF; CDR3 DNA: TGTGCCAGCAGTTACGCAGAATCAAATGAAAAACTGTTTTTT
D gene: .; J gene: TRBJ2-5; V gene: TRBV29-1; clone size: few; CDR3 protein: CSVPTRGGETQYF; CDR3 DNA: TGCAGCGTTCCCACCAGGGGCGGAGAGACCCAGTACTTC
D gene: .; J gene: TRBJ1-2; V gene: TRBV29-1; clone size: .; CDR3 protein: CSVDTTGYTF; CDR3 DNA: TGCAGCGTTGATACCACGGGCTACACCTTC
D gene: .; J gene: TRBJ1-4; V gene: TRBV20-1; clone size: .; CDR3 protein: CSARDVGATNEKLFF; CDR3 DNA: TGCAGTGCTAGAGATGTCGGCGCAACTAATGAAAAACTGTTTTTT
D gene: .; J gene: TRBJ2-5; V gene: TRBV29-1; clone size: .; CDR3 protein: CSVDDSSETQYF; CDR3 DNA: TGCAGCGTTGATGACAGTTCGGAGACCCAGTACTTC
D gene: TRBD2; J gene: TRBJ2-7; V gene: TRBV28; clone size: .; CDR3 protein: CASSFGPGGLRYEQYF; CDR3 DNA: TGTGCCAGCAGTTTCGGCCCGGGAGGGCTTCGCTACGAGCAGTACTTC
D gene: .; J gene: TRBJ1-5; V gene: TRBV11-2; clone size: .; CDR3 protein: CASSLAVANQPQHF; CDR3 DNA: TGTGCCAGCAGCTTAGCGGTCGCCAATCAGCCCCAGCATTTT
D gene: TRBD1; J gene: TRBJ2-5; V gene: TRBV7-8; clone size: few; CDR3 protein: CASSSSGTAFVQRGEETQYF; CDR3 DNA: TGTGCCAGCAGCTCCTCCGGGACAGCATTTGTACAAAGGGGTGAGGAGACCCAGTACTTC
D gene: .; J gene: TRBJ2-3; V gene: TRBV14; clone size: .; CDR3 protein: CASSQVFGQGTDTQYF; CDR3 DNA: TGTGCCAGCAGCCAAGTTTTTGGGCAGGGTACGGATACGCAGTATTTT
D gene: TRBD1; J gene: TRBJ2-7; V gene: TRBV12-3/TRBV12-4; clone size: once; CDR3 protein: CASSLKGQGAYEQYF; CDR3 DNA: TGTGCCAGCAGTTTAAAGGGACAGGGGGCTTACGAGCAGTACTTC
D gene: .; J gene: TRBJ2-7; V gene: TRBV7-9; clone size: many; CDR3 protein: CASSLAGSYEQYF; CDR3 DNA: TGTGCCAGCAGCTTAGCAGGTTCCTACGAGCAGTACTTC
D gene: TRBD1; J gene: TRBJ2-5; V gene: TRBV7-9; clone size: .; CDR3 protein: CASSKIDRGDQETQYF; CDR3 DNA: TGTGCCAGCAGCAAAATAGACAGGGGCGATCAAGAGACCCAGTACTTC
D gene: TRBD1; J gene: TRBJ2-5; V gene: TRBV20-1; clone size: many; CDR3 protein: CSAGQEETQYF; CDR3 DNA: TGCAGCGCCGGACAGGAAGAGACCCAGTACTTC
D gene: .; J gene: TRBJ2-5; V gene: TRBV5-4; clone size: .; CDR3 protein: CASRFRGGETQYF; CDR3 DNA: TGTGCCAGCAGATTTAGGGGTGGAGAGACCCAGTACTTC
D gene: TRBD1; J gene: TRBJ2-5; V gene: TRBV11-1; clone size: .; CDR3 protein: CASSGRGREQYF; CDR3 DNA: TGTGCCAGCAGCGGAAGGGGGCGAGAGCAGTACTTC
D gene: .; J gene: TRBJ1-1; V gene: TRBV5-1; clone size: .; CDR3 protein: CASSLEQAEAFF; CDR3 DNA: TGCGCCAGCAGCTTGGAACAGGCTGAAGCTTTCTTT
D gene: .; J gene: TRBJ1-2; V gene: TRBV3-1; clone size: .; CDR3 protein: CASTPEGPLGGYTF; CDR3 DNA: TGTGCCAGCACCCCCGAGGGCCCCCTAGGAGGCTACACCTTC
D gene: .; J gene: TRBJ2-5; V gene: TRBV20-1; clone size: .; CDR3 protein: CSARRGEEGEIQYF; CDR3 DNA: TGCAGTGCTAGGAGGGGCGAGGAGGGAGAGATCCAGTACTTC
D gene: .; J gene: TRBJ2-7; V gene: TRBV29-1; clone size: few; CDR3 protein: CSALGGESYEQYF; CDR3 DNA: TGCAGCGCTTTGGGTGGGGAGTCATACGAGCAGTACTTC
D gene: .; J gene: TRBJ2-7; V gene: TRBV9; clone size: .; CDR3 protein: CASSVGTGDHEQYF; CDR3 DNA: TGTGCCAGCAGCGTCGGGACCGGGGACCACGAGCAGTACTTC
D gene: .; J gene: TRBJ2-2; V gene: TRBV10-3; clone size: few; CDR3 protein: CAIRPDLTGELFF; CDR3 DNA: TGTGCCATCAGGCCCGACCTCACCGGGGAGCTGTTTTTT
D gene: .; J gene: TRBJ1-2; V gene: TRBV19; clone size: .; CDR3 protein: CASSTPRVRGSYYGYTF; CDR3 DNA: TGTGCCAGTAGTACCCCGAGGGTACGGGGGAGTTACTATGGCTACACCTTC
D gene: TRBD1; J gene: TRBJ1-1; V gene: TRBV7-9; clone size: .; CDR3 protein: CASSLRLQGGNEAFF; CDR3 DNA: TGTGCCAGCAGCTTAAGGTTACAGGGGGGAAATGAAGCTTTCTTT
D gene: TRBD2; J gene: TRBJ2-1; V gene: TRBV29-1; clone size: few; CDR3 protein: CSVAPRLAGANEQFF; CDR3 DNA: TGCAGCGTTGCCCCCCGATTAGCGGGAGCGAATGAGCAGTTCTTC
D gene: TRBD2; J gene: TRBJ2-1; V gene: TRBV9; clone size: few; CDR3 protein: CASSGGLADYNEQFF; CDR3 DNA: TGTGCCAGCAGCGGGGGACTAGCAGATTACAATGAGCAGTTCTTC
D gene: TRBD1; J gene: TRBJ2-7; V gene: TRBV27; clone size: few; CDR3 protein: CASNLRTGGFYEQYF; CDR3 DNA: TGTGCCAGCAACTTGCGGACAGGGGGTTTCTACGAGCAGTACTTC
D gene: TRBD2; J gene: TRBJ2-1; V gene: TRBV4-2; clone size: few; CDR3 protein: CASSQEALAGGPIEQFF; CDR3 DNA: TGTGCCAGCAGCCAAGAGGCCCTAGCGGGGGGGCCAATTGAGCAGTTCTTC
D gene: TRBD1; J gene: TRBJ1-6; V gene: TRBV20-1; clone size: .; CDR3 protein: CSANRGWISPLHF; CDR3 DNA: TGCAGTGCTAACAGGGGCTGGATTTCACCCCTCCACTTT